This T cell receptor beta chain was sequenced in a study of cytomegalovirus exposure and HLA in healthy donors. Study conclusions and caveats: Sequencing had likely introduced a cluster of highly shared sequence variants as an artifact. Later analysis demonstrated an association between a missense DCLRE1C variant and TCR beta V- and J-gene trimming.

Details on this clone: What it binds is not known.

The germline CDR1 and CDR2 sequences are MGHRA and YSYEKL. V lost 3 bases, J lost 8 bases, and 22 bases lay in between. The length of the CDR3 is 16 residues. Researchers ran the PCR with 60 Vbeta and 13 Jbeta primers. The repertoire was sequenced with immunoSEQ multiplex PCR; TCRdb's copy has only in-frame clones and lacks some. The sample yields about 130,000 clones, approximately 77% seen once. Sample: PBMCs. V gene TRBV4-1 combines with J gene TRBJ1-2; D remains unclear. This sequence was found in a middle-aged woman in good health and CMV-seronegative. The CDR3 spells CASSHPATRREHGYTF. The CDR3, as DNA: TGCGCCAGCAGCCATCCCGCCACCCGACGGGAGCACGGCTACACCTTC.